This is a list of T cell receptor beta chains from one sample in a study of T cells after yellow fever vaccination. TCRdb processed the 5' RACE reads anew with MiXCR; each CDR3 protein has one entry. The data hold about 53,000 distinct CDR3 sequences, with about 5.2% observed a single time. This specimen consisted of PBMCs, either bulk or a sorted T-cell subset (CD4+, CD8+, memory, or dextramer-sorted; not recorded which), obtained on the day of the yellow fever booster vaccination. The receptors here all came from a man younger than 35 who received the YFV17D yellow fever vaccine. Both conserved end residues are part of each CDR3. The D gene is left open where the match is weak. The size of a clone is reported for some rows only, either as once, few or many, or as a class for expanded clones.

D | J | size | V | DNA | CDR3
TRBD1 | TRBJ1-1 | many | TRBV27 | TGTGCCAGCAGATACAGGGGGCCGGTCACTGAAGCTTTCTTT | CASRYRGPVTEAFF
TRBD1 | TRBJ1-2 | NA | TRBV4-1 | TGCGCCAGCAAGGCTGGACAGGGGGCGAGTGGCTACACCTTC | CASKAGQGASGYTF
NA | TRBJ2-3 | many | TRBV20-1 | TGCAGTGCTATCGTACTGGGTGATACGCAGTATTTT | CSAIVLGDTQYF
NA | TRBJ1-2 | many | TRBV27 | TGTGCCAGCAGTTTATCTCCAGCTGCTAACTATGGCTACACCTTC | CASSLSPAANYGYTF
TRBD1 | TRBJ2-3 | NA | TRBV6-5 | TGTGCCAGCAGTTACCGGACAGGGTTAGATACGCAGTATTTT | CASSYRTGLDTQYF
TRBD1 | TRBJ2-1 | NA | TRBV5-1 | TGCGCCAGCAGCCCGGGGACAGGGTTTAATGAGCAGTTCTTC | CASSPGTGFNEQFF
NA | TRBJ1-5 | NA | TRBV10-2 | TGCGCCAGCAGTGACCCGGGACTCAATCAGCCCCAGCATTTT | CASSDPGLNQPQHF
TRBD2 | TRBJ2-2 | NA | TRBV12-3/TRBV12-4 | TGTGCCAGCAGTAGGACTAGCGGGGGGCGACACACCGGGGAGCTGTTTTTT | CASSRTSGGRHTGELFF
NA | TRBJ1-5 | NA | TRBV19 | TGTGCCAGTAGTCCCGCCCTAGGCACCTATCAGCCCCAGCATTTT | CASSPALGTYQPQHF
NA | TRBJ2-2 | many | TRBV4-1 | TGCGCCAGCAGCCAATTTGCATCTGGGGAGCTGTTTTTT | CASSQFASGELFF
TRBD2 | TRBJ2-1 | many | TRBV7-2 | TGTGCCAGCAGCCCGGGACTAGGTTACAATGAGCAGTTCTTC | CASSPGLGYNEQFF
NA | TRBJ1-4 | many | TRBV4-1 | TGCGCCAGCAGCCAAGGTTTTGGGGGGGTCACAACTAATGAAAAACTGTTTTTT | CASSQGFGGVTTNEKLFF
NA | TRBJ2-1 | few | TRBV12-3/TRBV12-4 | TGTGCCAGTACTTCCGGAACCTACAATGAGCAGTTCTTC | CASTSGTYNEQFF
NA | TRBJ1-4 | few | TRBV7-2 | TGTGCCAGCAGCCCCTCCAGGGAAAAACTGTTTTTT | CASSPSREKLFF
NA | TRBJ1-1 | few | TRBV5-1 | TGCGCCAGCAGCTCACCCCTTAGGGGGAGTACTGAAGCTTTCTTT | CASSSPLRGSTEAFF
TRBD1 | TRBJ2-3 | NA | TRBV4-1 | TGCGCCAGCAGCACCCGGGACAGGGTAGCACCCACAGATACGCAGTATTTT | CASSTRDRVAPTDTQYF
NA | TRBJ2-7 | many | TRBV9 | TGTGCCAGCAGCGTTTCGGCAGCAACCTCCTACGAGCAGTACTTC | CASSVSAATSYEQYF
NA | TRBJ1-5 | many | TRBV5-1 | TGCGCCAGCAGCTTCGGGGGTCGCAATCAGCCCCAGCATTTT | CASSFGGRNQPQHF
NA | TRBJ1-5 | NA | TRBV12-3/TRBV12-4 | TGTGCCACCCAATGGCAGAGCAATCAGCCCCAGCATTTT | CATQWQSNQPQHF
NA | TRBJ1-2 | NA | TRBV15 | TGTGCCACCAGCAGTCTGAAGGGGTACTATGGCTACACCTTC | CATSSLKGYYGYTF
TRBD2 | TRBJ2-2 | many | TRBV4-1 | TGCGCCAGCAGCCAAGAGGGGCTAGCGGGGGCCGGGGAGCTGTTTTTT | CASSQEGLAGAGELFF
TRBD2 | TRBJ2-5 | many | TRBV12-3/TRBV12-4 | TGTGCCAGCAGTTTAGACCCGGGGGGAAAGACCCAGTACTTC | CASSLDPGGKTQYF
NA | TRBJ1-6 | many | TRBV4-3 | TGCGCCAGCAGCCAAGGGTTCGCTACGACCCTCCACTTT | CASSQGFATTLHF
TRBD1 | TRBJ1-1 | NA | TRBV6-2/TRBV6-3 | TGTGCCAGCTCCCAGGGGGGTACTGAAGCTTTCTTT | CASSQGGTEAFF
TRBD2 | TRBJ2-4 | many | TRBV4-1 | TGCGCCAGCAGGGCAGCGGGAGGCAAAAACATTCAGTACTTC | CASRAAGGKNIQYF
NA | TRBJ2-3 | many | TRBV24-1 | TGTGCCACCAGTGATGCCCGGGACCACCCGGATACGCAGTATTTT | CATSDARDHPDTQYF
NA | TRBJ2-1 | few | TRBV27 | TGTGCCAGCAGTTTATGGGGGATTAGTGAGCAGTTCTTC | CASSLWGISEQFF
NA | TRBJ2-1 | NA | TRBV20-1 | TGCAGTGCTAAGAGGGGGGCAGGGTCAGTCCTAAGGGAGCAGTTCTTC | CSAKRGAGSVLREQFF
NA | TRBJ1-1 | few | TRBV5-5 | TGTGCCAGCAGCTCCTGGGGAGACACGCTCCTTCTCACTGAAGCTTTCTTT | CASSSWGDTLLLTEAFF
NA | TRBJ2-5 | many | TRBV29-1 | TGCAGCGTTGCCCCCGCGGAGGAGACGGAGACCCAGTACTTC | CSVAPAEETETQYF
NA | TRBJ2-7 | many | TRBV4-3 | TGCGCCAGCAGCCAGGGGGTTTCCTACTACGAGCAGTACTTC | CASSQGVSYYEQYF
TRBD1 | TRBJ1-5 | few | TRBV27 | TGTGCCAGCAGTCCTCAGGGGGCGGGAAATCAGCCCCAGCATTTT | CASSPQGAGNQPQHF
TRBD1 | TRBJ1-4 | few | TRBV4-3 | TGCGCCAGCAACCCGGGACAGGGTTCAGGAAAACTGTTTTTT | CASNPGQGSGKLFF
NA | TRBJ1-2 | few | TRBV12-3/TRBV12-4 | TGTGCCAGCACCCTGGAGTTGCGGGTTGGCTACACCTTC | CASTLELRVGYTF
TRBD1 | TRBJ1-5 | NA | TRBV20-1 | TGCAGTGCTACCCAGGGGGCGGTTAGCAATCAGCCCCAGCATTTT | CSATQGAVSNQPQHF
NA | TRBJ1-2 | NA | TRBV28 | TGTGCCAGCAGCTCTACAGGCCACTATGGCTACACCTTC | CASSSTGHYGYTF
NA | TRBJ2-4 | many | TRBV6-2/TRBV6-3 | TGTGCCAGCCACCGGGACGAGGAAAACATTCAGTACTTC | CASHRDEENIQYF
NA | TRBJ1-1 | many | TRBV6-5 | TGTGCCAGCAGTTTCCAGGGCAGGACTGAAGCTTTCTTT | CASSFQGRTEAFF